This T cell receptor beta chain was profiled in a study of T cell responses to AZD1222 COVID-19 vaccine. Study-wide results and limits: Baseline testing showed seropositivity in only a handful of AZD1222 recipients. Scientists sampled the repertoires only once the peak T cell response had passed.

V shed 1 base and J 5 bases; nucleotides not matched to a gene: 7. The CDR3 covers 15 residues. The germline gives CDR1 SEHNR, CDR2 FQNEAQ (reference sequence). Notes on this clone: What it binds is unknown.

Measured with immunoSEQ multiplex PCR; TCRdb has only the in-frame clones, and not every one. This repertoire shows about 56,000 clones, 70% to 90% found once; its top ten account for around 16%. The chain carries TRBV7-9 and TRBJ1-2, with 7 bases fitting TRBD1. This clonotype was sampled from an adult in good health. Sequencing was performed on peripheral blood, taken on day 0 of AZD1222 vaccination. CDR3 coding DNA: TGTGCCAGCAGCTTAGACTCCGGGACAGCATATGGCTACACCTTC. Protein: CASSLDSGTAYGYTF.